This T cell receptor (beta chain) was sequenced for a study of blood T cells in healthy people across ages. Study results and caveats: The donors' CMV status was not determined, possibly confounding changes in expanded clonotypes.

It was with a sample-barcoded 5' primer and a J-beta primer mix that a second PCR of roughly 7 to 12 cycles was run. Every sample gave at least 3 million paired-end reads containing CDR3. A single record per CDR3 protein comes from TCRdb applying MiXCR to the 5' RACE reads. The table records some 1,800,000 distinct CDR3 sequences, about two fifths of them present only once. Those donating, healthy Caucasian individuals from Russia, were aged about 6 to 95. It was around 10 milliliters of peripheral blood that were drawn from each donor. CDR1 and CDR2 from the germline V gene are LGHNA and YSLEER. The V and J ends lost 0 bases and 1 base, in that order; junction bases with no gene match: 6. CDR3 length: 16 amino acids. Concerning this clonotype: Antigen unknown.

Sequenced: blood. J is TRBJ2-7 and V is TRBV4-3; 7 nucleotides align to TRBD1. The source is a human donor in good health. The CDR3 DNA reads TGCGCCAGCAGCCAAGAATCGGGACAGACATCCTACGAGCAGTACTTC. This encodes CASSQESGQTSYEQYF.